These 18 T cell receptor beta chains were all obtained from the same sample, sequenced in a study of cytomegalovirus exposure and HLA in healthy donors. With 60 Vbeta and 13 Jbeta primers, the PCR was carried out. Generated by immunoSEQ multiplex PCR, the TCRdb table keeps only in-frame clones and is missing some. Seen in this sample are approximately 150,000 clones; the ten most common clones hold 1.5% to 2%. The sequencing sample was made of PBMCs. Every receptor here comes from a woman aged 45-59 years in good health and CMV-seronegative.

This chain links TRBV13 with TRBJ2-7, with 9 bases fitting TRBD2. The germline CDR1 and CDR2 sequences are PRHDT and FYEKMQ (reference sequence). J gave up 4 bases and V 2 bases, and 6 bases lay outside the gene matches. This CDR3 is built from 15 residues. Here the CDR3 DNA reads TGTGCCAGCAGCTTACGCGGGGGGGCGCAGTACGAGCAGTACTTC. It specifies CASSLRGGAQYEQYF.

Remarks on this clone: A read error may produce the germline difference seen at one junction end. The chain employs TRBV7-7 and TRBJ2-5, with 9 nucleotides matching TRBD2. The germline CDR1 and CDR2 sequences are SSHAT and FNYEAQ (reference sequence). This CDR3 has 16 residues. DNA of the CDR3: TGTGCTAGCAGCTTAGTGGTAGCGGGGGCTGGGGAGACCCAGTACTTC. Amino acid sequence: CASSLVVAGAGETQYF.

The chain joins TRBV5-1 to TRBJ1-1, with 9 bases that match TRBD1. The CDR3 runs 15 residues. CDR1 SGHRS and CDR2 YFSETQ come from the germline V gene. J gave up 3 bases and V 2 bases, and 5 bases lay outside the gene matches. CDR3 residues: CASSLVQGAYTEAFF. CDR3 bases: TGCGCCAGCAGCTTAGTACAGGGGGCCTACACTGAAGCTTTCTTT.

The chain has TRBV5-6 and TRBJ2-7, with D tentatively TRBD2 (6 bases). This CDR3 is 15 amino acids long. Germline V gene lookup returns CDR1 SGHDT and CDR2 YYEEEE. V lost 0 bases and J lost 5, with 15 bases in between. CDR3 amino acids: CASSLGARGVDEQYF. The CDR3 bases are TGTGCCAGCAGCTTGGGGGCGCGCGGGGTAGACGAGCAGTACTTC.

V and J are TRBV19 and TRBJ2-3; TRBD1 aligns across 10 bases. Trimming removed 5 bases from V and 2 bases from J; junction bases left unmatched: 10. Germline V gene data show CDR1 as LNHDA and CDR2 as SQIVND (reference sequence). The CDR3 totals 17 residues. Here the CDR3 reads CASSGDRGAPYTDTQYF. As DNA, the CDR3 is TGTGCCAGTAGTGGGGACAGGGGCGCCCCTTACACAGATACGCAGTATTTT. The whole variable domain, remainder taken from reference TRBV19 and TRBJ2-3, is DGGITQSPKYLFRKEGQNVTLSCEQNLNHDAMYWYRQDPGQGLRLIYYSQIVNDFQKGDIAEGYSVSREKKESFPLTVTSAQKNPTAFYLCASSGDRGAPYTDTQYFGPGTRLTVL.

About this clone itself: A read error may account for a junction end that differs from germline. J is TRBJ2-4 and V is TRBV7-7, with 8 bases lining up with TRBD1. Germline CDR1 and CDR2: SSHAT and FNYEAQ (reference sequence). The CDR3 is 13 residues long. This CDR3 reads CASSFKQGDIQYF. The CDR3 coding sequence is TGTGCTAGCAGCTTCAAACAGGGGGACATTCAGTACTTC.

This sequence joins TRBV9 and TRBJ1-3, with TRBD1 as a possible D gene (5 bases). Between the trimmed V and J ends, which lost 4 bases and 15 bases, there was a span of 20 bases. This CDR3 is 13 amino acids long. Germline V gives CDR1 SGDLS, CDR2 YYNGEE. The CDR3 DNA follows: TGTGCCAGCAGCCCAGACTGGGGGGGTTTTTCATATTTT. It translates to CASSPDWGGFSYF.

The chain couples TRBV4-1 to TRBJ1-2, with D perhaps TRBD1 (5 bases). This CDR3 has 14 residues. Germline-derived CDR1 and CDR2 are MGHRA and YSYEKL. Trimming took 0 bases from V and 5 from J, leaving 10 bases between them. CDR3 nucleotide sequence: TGCGCCAGCAGCCAAGATGTGCGGGGGTATGGCTACACCTTC. Its protein is CASSQDVRGYGYTF.

The chain joins TRBV5-1 to TRBJ1-4, with D possibly TRBD1 on 6 matching bases. V lost 5 bases to trimming and J lost 5 bases, with 19 bases between them. Germline-derived CDR1 and CDR2 are SGHRS and YFSETQ. The CDR3 is 16 residues long. In nucleotides, the CDR3 is TGCGCCAGCAGTAACTTTTTTGGACAGCGCAATGAAAAACTGTTTTTT. Its translation: CASSNFFGQRNEKLFF.

This chain uses TRBV29-1 with TRBJ1-1, with 7 bases that match TRBD1. This CDR3 spans 14 amino acids. V was pared by 6 bases and J by 0 bases, with 7 bases of the junction left unmatched. In germline, CDR1 is SQVTM, CDR2 ANQGSEA. The CDR3 sequence: CSVRVGQMNTEAFF. CDR3 DNA: TGCAGCGTAAGAGTGGGACAGATGAACACTGAAGCTTTCTTT.

The chain employs TRBV30 and TRBJ1-3, with 7 bases that match TRBD1. The CDR3 runs 12 residues. The ends lost 6 bases at V and 6 bases at J; junction bases unmatched: 5. The V gene's germline CDR1 is GTSNPN and CDR2 SVGIG (reference sequence). DNA of the CDR3: TGTGCCTGTCGACAGGGTGTAAACACCATATATTTT. This encodes CACRQGVNTIYF.

The chain uses TRBV2 and TRBJ2-7; 8 nucleotides align to TRBD1. The V gene end was trimmed by 6 bases and the J gene end by 4 bases; junction bases not matched to a gene: 8. Germline V CDR1 and CDR2: SNHLY, FYNNEI. This CDR3 contains 14 residues. CDR3 residues: CASSARTGWYEQYF. As DNA, the CDR3 is TGTGCCAGCAGCGCCCGGACAGGGTGGTACGAGCAGTACTTC.

V is TRBV7-2 and J is TRBJ1-1; maybe TRBD1 (6 bases). There are 13 residues in the CDR3. The V and J ends lost 7 bases and 1 base respectively, with 10 bases between them. From germline, CDR1 is SGHTA and CDR2 FQGNSA. The CDR3 loop is CASILTGNTEAFF. In nucleotides, the CDR3 is TGTGCCAGCATATTGACAGGGAACACTGAAGCTTTCTTT.

The genes are TRBV27 and TRBJ2-1, with 11 positions matching TRBD2. The CDR3 runs 16 residues. V gave up 4 bases and J gave up 10 bases; unmatched junction bases: 12. Germline V gene lookup returns CDR1 MNHEY and CDR2 SMNVEV (reference sequence). This chain's CDR3 is CASSSIFSGRAGEQFF. The CDR3 DNA follows: TGTGCCAGCAGTTCAATCTTTAGCGGGAGGGCAGGGGAGCAGTTCTTC.

J is TRBJ2-3 and V is TRBV7-2; 7 bases fit TRBD1. The germline V gene has CDR1 SGHTA and CDR2 FQGNSA. The V and J ends lost 1 base and 2 bases, in that order; junction bases with no gene match: 6. The CDR3 spans 16 residues. The CDR3 DNA reads as TGTGCCAGCAGCTTAGTAGGGGGCCAAAACACAGATACGCAGTATTTT. Protein product: CASSLVGGQNTDTQYF. The whole variable domain, remainder taken from reference TRBV7-2 and TRBJ2-3, is GAGVSQSPSNKVTEKGKDVELRCDPISGHTALYWYRQSLGQGLEFLIYFQGNSAPDKSGLPSDRFSAERTGGSVSTLTIQRTQQEDSAVYLCASSLVGGQNTDTQYFGPGTRLTVL.

The rearrangement links TRBV5-1 to TRBJ2-3; TRBD2 matches 8 bases. The J segment lost 5 bases and the V segment lost 3 bases, leaving 14 bases of the junction unmatched. The CDR3 consists of 17 residues. Germline V CDR1 and CDR2: SGHRS, YFSETQ. The CDR3: CASSSRGSGVSLDTQYF. CDR3 DNA: TGCGCCAGCAGCTCCCGGGGTAGCGGGGTGTCATTAGATACGCAGTATTTT.

V usage is TRBV11-2 and J usage is TRBJ2-1, with 9 bases lining up with TRBD2. The germline CDR1 and CDR2 sequences are SGHAT and FQNNGV. With V trimmed by 1 base and J by 10 bases, 8 bases remained unmatched. This CDR3 has 15 residues. CDR3 DNA sequence: TGTGCCAGCAGCTTAGTTCTAGCGGGGCCTTCGGAGCAGTTCTTC. It yields the protein CASSLVLAGPSEQFF. The whole variable domain, filled in from reference TRBV11-2 and TRBJ2-1, reads EAGVAQSPRYKIIEKRQSVAFWCNPISGHATLYWYQQILGQGPKLLIQFQNNGVVDDSQLPKDRFSAERLKGVDSTLKIQPAKLEDSAVYLCASSLVLAGPSEQFFGPGTRLTVL.

The gene calls are TRBV2 and TRBJ2-3; 12 nucleotides line up with TRBD2. V shed 4 bases, J shed 2 bases, and the junction held 7 bases outside the gene matches. Germline-derived CDR1 and CDR2 are SNHLY and FYNNEI. This CDR3 contains 17 residues. CDR3 residues: CASSGGLAGPDTDTQYF. CDR3 sequence (DNA): TGTGCCAGCAGTGGGGGACTAGCGGGCCCTGACACAGATACGCAGTATTTT.